This T cell receptor beta chain stems from a study of blood T cell repertoires in COVID-19. TCRdb's table, derived via immunoSEQ multiplex PCR, lists solely in-frame clones and lacks some. The sample holds around 330,000 clones; around 85% are singletons and the top ten take approximately 1.9%. Clinical history reported by participants formed the basis on which cohorts were assigned. This CDR3 has 16 amino acids. Germline CDR1 SEHNR, CDR2 FQNEAQ (reference sequence). V lost 8 bases to trimming and J lost 4 bases; unmatched junction nucleotides: 12. Source material: PBMCs or T cells enriched from blood (not recorded which). The chain has TRBV7-9 and TRBJ1-5, with TRBD1 matching over 9 bases. The clonotype was recovered from a young woman who had been exposed to COVID-19. The CDR3 bases are TGTGCCAGCGCAATTATAACAGGGGGCCCAAATCAGCCCCAGCATTTT. Its protein product is CASAIITGGPNQPQHF.